A selection of T cell receptor beta chains follows, all from one sample in a study of blood T cell repertoires in COVID-19. TCRdb's copy holds only in-frame clones and misses some; the assay was immunoSEQ multiplex PCR. The sample records approximately 120,000 clones, around four fifths being singletons. The source material was peripheral blood. Receptor source: a human donor in a cohort sampled during active COVID-19. CDR3s include the opening cysteine and the closing phenylalanine or tryptophan. Each record gives: CDR3 length, J gene, V gene, clone size, CDR3 protein. Size is stated for part of the rows, as once, few or many counts, or as a class when the clone is expanded.

CDR3 length: 12
J gene: TRBJ1-1
V gene: TRBV5-6
clone size: -
CDR3 protein: CASSSGALEAFF

CDR3 length: 14
J gene: TRBJ1-1
V gene: TRBV6-5
clone size: -
CDR3 protein: CASRSGQGNTEAFF

CDR3 length: 13
J gene: TRBJ2-7
V gene: TRBV19
clone size: -
CDR3 protein: CASSIDGSYEQYF

CDR3 length: 15
J gene: TRBJ1-4
V gene: TRBV5-6
clone size: few
CDR3 protein: CASSQRRQGYQKLFF

CDR3 length: 12
J gene: TRBJ2-2
V gene: TRBV12-3/TRBV12-4
clone size: -
CDR3 protein: CASSVEAGELFF

CDR3 length: 16
J gene: TRBJ2-1
V gene: TRBV9
clone size: -
CDR3 protein: CASSVVGGGPGNEQFF

CDR3 length: 14
J gene: TRBJ2-2
V gene: TRBV7-3
clone size: once
CDR3 protein: CASSSGLYTGELFF

CDR3 length: 14
J gene: TRBJ1-2
V gene: TRBV19
clone size: -
CDR3 protein: CASSVKQGAHGYTF

CDR3 length: 14
J gene: TRBJ1-2
V gene: TRBV4-1
clone size: -
CDR3 protein: CASSQGAGLYGYTF

CDR3 length: 16
J gene: TRBJ1-5
V gene: TRBV7-9
clone size: -
CDR3 protein: CASSSSGQHSNQPQHF

CDR3 length: 13
J gene: TRBJ1-1
V gene: TRBV5-6
clone size: -
CDR3 protein: CASSADRGRGAFF

CDR3 length: 15
J gene: TRBJ1-2
V gene: TRBV7-9
clone size: -
CDR3 protein: CASSFPSPDNYGYTF

CDR3 length: 15
J gene: TRBJ2-6
V gene: TRBV30
clone size: -
CDR3 protein: CAWSVDSSGANVLTF

CDR3 length: 13
J gene: TRBJ2-7
V gene: TRBV18
clone size: -
CDR3 protein: CASSPRDRGEQYF

CDR3 length: 16
J gene: TRBJ2-2
V gene: TRBV7-8
clone size: -
CDR3 protein: CASLEGGLAGPGELFF

CDR3 length: 12
J gene: TRBJ1-2
V gene: TRBV6-5
clone size: -
CDR3 protein: CASSGRRYGYTF

CDR3 length: 14
J gene: TRBJ2-7
V gene: TRBV29-1
clone size: -
CDR3 protein: CSASVGQGGGEQYF

CDR3 length: 16
J gene: TRBJ2-4
V gene: TRBV5-6
clone size: -
CDR3 protein: CASSLVDTLAKNIQYF

CDR3 length: 13
J gene: TRBJ2-5
V gene: TRBV10-2
clone size: -
CDR3 protein: CASSETMRETQYF

CDR3 length: 16
J gene: TRBJ1-3
V gene: TRBV5-5
clone size: once
CDR3 protein: CASSYQTRGSGNTIYF

CDR3 length: 14
J gene: TRBJ2-3
V gene: TRBV7-9
clone size: -
CDR3 protein: CASSLSGDPNTQYF

CDR3 length: 16
J gene: TRBJ2-3
V gene: TRBV30
clone size: once
CDR3 protein: CAWSIAPDRATDTQYF

CDR3 length: 16
J gene: TRBJ2-1
V gene: TRBV4-2
clone size: -
CDR3 protein: CASSQVGTSAYNEQFF

CDR3 length: 15
J gene: TRBJ2-7
V gene: TRBV5-1
clone size: -
CDR3 protein: CASSRQDHRDHEQYF

CDR3 length: 15
J gene: TRBJ2-1
V gene: TRBV7-8
clone size: -
CDR3 protein: CASSLASGTYNEQFF

CDR3 length: 18
J gene: TRBJ2-1
V gene: TRBV14
clone size: -
CDR3 protein: CASSQDRGRGVGNNEQFF

CDR3 length: 14
J gene: TRBJ2-2
V gene: TRBV7-2
clone size: -
CDR3 protein: CASSLGRNTGELFF

CDR3 length: 13
J gene: TRBJ1-2
V gene: TRBV5-6
clone size: -
CDR3 protein: CASSFGRVDGYTF

CDR3 length: 15
J gene: TRBJ2-5
V gene: TRBV24-1
clone size: -
CDR3 protein: CATSDKRGGQETQYF

CDR3 length: 16
J gene: TRBJ1-1
V gene: TRBV5-1
clone size: -
CDR3 protein: CASSPSSTGFNTEAFF

CDR3 length: 16
J gene: TRBJ2-7
V gene: TRBV18
clone size: once
CDR3 protein: CASSAKGGGPPYEQYF

CDR3 length: 13
J gene: TRBJ1-1
V gene: TRBV12-3/TRBV12-4
clone size: -
CDR3 protein: CASSPTPNTEAFF

CDR3 length: 12
J gene: TRBJ2-7
V gene: TRBV3-1/TRBV3-2
clone size: -
CDR3 protein: CASSQASYEQYF

CDR3 length: 15
J gene: TRBJ1-5
V gene: TRBV6-2/TRBV6-3
clone size: -
CDR3 protein: CASSEFRQSRQPQHF

CDR3 length: 16
J gene: TRBJ1-6
V gene: TRBV7-3
clone size: -
CDR3 protein: CASSLTGDRGNSPLHF

CDR3 length: 15
J gene: TRBJ2-1
V gene: TRBV2
clone size: few
CDR3 protein: CASSFDRADYNEQFF

CDR3 length: 15
J gene: TRBJ2-1
V gene: TRBV9
clone size: -
CDR3 protein: CASSIGGGSYNEQFF

CDR3 length: 15
J gene: TRBJ1-2
V gene: TRBV5-1
clone size: -
CDR3 protein: CASSPSGQTTYGYTF